These T cell receptor beta chains were read from a single sample in a study of T cells in Graves' hyperthyroidism and ophthalmopathy. TCRdb reprocessed the multiplex PCR reads via MiXCR and lists one record per CDR3 protein. The sample has a few hundred thousand distinct CDR3 sequences, more than 12% seen once. Sequenced input: blood. The receptors originated from a woman aged 25-40 years with Graves' ophthalmopathy. CDR3s include the opening cysteine and the closing phenylalanine or tryptophan. D genes are given only for firm matches. The size field is filled for only some rows; it gives once, few, many or a size class.

d_gene: .; v_gene: TRBV10-3; j_gene: TRBJ1-5; abundance: few; CDR3nt: TGTGCCATCAGTGAGTCTCGGGGATCCAATCAGCCCCAGCATTTT; CDR3aa: CAISESRGSNQPQHF
d_gene: .; v_gene: TRBV27; j_gene: TRBJ2-2; abundance: many; CDR3nt: TGTGCCAGCAGTCTGAAGGAGACTAAGATCACCGGGGAGCTGTTTTTT; CDR3aa: CASSLKETKITGELFF
d_gene: .; v_gene: TRBV19; j_gene: TRBJ1-2; abundance: .; CDR3nt: TGTGCCAGTAGTACACGGGACACTTATGGCTACACCTTC; CDR3aa: CASSTRDTYGYTF
d_gene: TRBD1; v_gene: TRBV19; j_gene: TRBJ1-2; abundance: .; CDR3nt: TGTGCCAGTAGTACGGGACAGAGATATGGCTACACCTTC; CDR3aa: CASSTGQRYGYTF
d_gene: .; v_gene: TRBV29-1; j_gene: TRBJ1-5; abundance: .; CDR3nt: TGCAGCGTGGGGATGGAGGGGAATCAGCCCCAGCATTTT; CDR3aa: CSVGMEGNQPQHF
d_gene: TRBD1; v_gene: TRBV28; j_gene: TRBJ2-5; abundance: .; CDR3nt: TGTGCCAGCCGTTCTAACCGGGACAGGGGAGAGACCCAGTACTTC; CDR3aa: CASRSNRDRGETQYF
d_gene: TRBD1; v_gene: TRBV10-3; j_gene: TRBJ2-2; abundance: few; CDR3nt: TGTGCCATCACTCCGGACAGGTACACCGGGGAGCTGTTTTTT; CDR3aa: CAITPDRYTGELFF
d_gene: .; v_gene: TRBV5-6; j_gene: TRBJ2-5; abundance: few; CDR3nt: TGTGCCAGCAGCATAGGACAGTTCCAAGAGACCCAGTACTTC; CDR3aa: CASSIGQFQETQYF
d_gene: .; v_gene: TRBV30; j_gene: TRBJ1-2; abundance: many; CDR3nt: TGTGCCTGGACCCCAGGATCTCGGTCTAACTATGGCTACACCTTC; CDR3aa: CAWTPGSRSNYGYTF
d_gene: TRBD1; v_gene: TRBV6-9; j_gene: TRBJ1-5; abundance: .; CDR3nt: TGTGCCAGCAGTTTAACAGGGGATTGGTCTCAGCCCCAGCATTTT; CDR3aa: CASSLTGDWSQPQHF
d_gene: .; v_gene: TRBV29-1; j_gene: TRBJ2-7; abundance: few; CDR3nt: TGCAGTGGCGTCGGCTCCTACGAGCAGTACTTC; CDR3aa: CSGVGSYEQYF
d_gene: .; v_gene: TRBV9; j_gene: TRBJ2-7; abundance: many; CDR3nt: TGTGCCAGCAGCGCACCCGACTCCTACGAGCAGTACTTC; CDR3aa: CASSAPDSYEQYF
d_gene: .; v_gene: TRBV20-1; j_gene: TRBJ2-3; abundance: many; CDR3nt: TGCAGTGCCGCCCCGGGCGGATACACAGATACGCAGTATTTT; CDR3aa: CSAAPGGYTDTQYF
d_gene: .; v_gene: TRBV28; j_gene: TRBJ1-1; abundance: many; CDR3nt: TGTGCCAGCACCCTGTGGGGTAAGAGGGACACTGAAGCTTTCTTT; CDR3aa: CASTLWGKRDTEAFF
d_gene: .; v_gene: TRBV20-1; j_gene: TRBJ1-1; abundance: many; CDR3nt: TGCAGTGCTAGTCAGGCGGGAAACACTGAAGCTTTCTTT; CDR3aa: CSASQAGNTEAFF
d_gene: .; v_gene: TRBV12-3/TRBV12-4; j_gene: TRBJ2-3; abundance: many; CDR3nt: TGTGCCAGCAGGAGGGACCCCGACACAGATACGCAGTATTTT; CDR3aa: CASRRDPDTDTQYF
d_gene: .; v_gene: TRBV2; j_gene: TRBJ2-1; abundance: many; CDR3nt: TGTGCCAGCCGACCGCGGAGCTCCTACAATGAGCAGTTCTTC; CDR3aa: CASRPRSSYNEQFF
d_gene: .; v_gene: TRBV28; j_gene: TRBJ2-3; abundance: many; CDR3nt: TGTGCCAGCAGTTTCTATCCGGAGGAGGGGACAGATAGCACAGATACGCAGTATTTT; CDR3aa: CASSFYPEEGTDSTDTQYF
d_gene: TRBD1; v_gene: TRBV25-1; j_gene: TRBJ2-1; abundance: .; CDR3nt: TGTGCCAGCAGTGAATATCGGACAGGGGGGTACAATGAGCAGTTCTTC; CDR3aa: CASSEYRTGGYNEQFF
d_gene: TRBD1; v_gene: TRBV5-6; j_gene: TRBJ2-7; abundance: many; CDR3nt: TGTGCCAGCCGAGGAGGGACAGGCTACGAGCAGTACTTC; CDR3aa: CASRGGTGYEQYF
d_gene: .; v_gene: TRBV11-2; j_gene: TRBJ2-1; abundance: .; CDR3nt: TGTGCCAGCAGCTTCGGCGGGGGCTATGAGCAGTTCTTC; CDR3aa: CASSFGGGYEQFF
d_gene: TRBD2; v_gene: TRBV28; j_gene: TRBJ2-2; abundance: .; CDR3nt: TGTGCCAGCAGCCCGGGACTAGCGGGGGTTAGCGGGGAGCTGTTTTTT; CDR3aa: CASSPGLAGVSGELFF
d_gene: .; v_gene: TRBV12-3/TRBV12-4; j_gene: TRBJ1-6; abundance: few; CDR3nt: TGTGCCAGCAGCAGACAGAGCTCCTATAATTCACCCCTCCACTTT; CDR3aa: CASSRQSSYNSPLHF
d_gene: .; v_gene: TRBV18; j_gene: TRBJ1-5; abundance: many; CDR3nt: TGTGCCAGCTCACCAGGTAATAGCAATCAGCCCCAGCATTTT; CDR3aa: CASSPGNSNQPQHF
d_gene: TRBD1; v_gene: TRBV18; j_gene: TRBJ2-1; abundance: many; CDR3nt: TGTGCCAGCTCACGCGGGACAGGGGGCAACGACAATGAGCAGTTCTTC; CDR3aa: CASSRGTGGNDNEQFF
d_gene: .; v_gene: TRBV20-1; j_gene: TRBJ2-2; abundance: many; CDR3nt: TGCAGTGCTTCGTTACAGGGGAACACCGGGGAGCTGTTTTTT; CDR3aa: CSASLQGNTGELFF
d_gene: TRBD1; v_gene: TRBV5-1; j_gene: TRBJ1-1; abundance: .; CDR3nt: TGCGCCAGCAGCTCCGCCCCCGGGACAGTTAACACTGAAGCTTTCTTT; CDR3aa: CASSSAPGTVNTEAFF
d_gene: .; v_gene: TRBV4-1; j_gene: TRBJ2-3; abundance: few; CDR3nt: TGCGCCAGCCGTCGCGACCTTTTAGATACGCAGTATTTT; CDR3aa: CASRRDLLDTQYF
d_gene: .; v_gene: TRBV7-9; j_gene: TRBJ2-3; abundance: many; CDR3nt: TGTGCCAGCAGCGATGAGCCGGGTATAGGAGATACGCAGTATTTT; CDR3aa: CASSDEPGIGDTQYF
d_gene: TRBD1; v_gene: TRBV20-1; j_gene: TRBJ2-7; abundance: many; CDR3nt: TGCAGTGTTAAACCCGGGACAGGGGGCTACGAGCAGTACTTC; CDR3aa: CSVKPGTGGYEQYF
d_gene: TRBD2; v_gene: TRBV20-1; j_gene: TRBJ2-1; abundance: many; CDR3nt: TGCAGTGCGGCGGGACTAGCGAATTACAATGAGCAGTTCTTC; CDR3aa: CSAAGLANYNEQFF
d_gene: .; v_gene: TRBV6-2/TRBV6-3; j_gene: TRBJ1-1; abundance: .; CDR3nt: TGTGCCAGCAGTTACGGGAGCGCTGAAGCTTTCTTT; CDR3aa: CASSYGSAEAFF
d_gene: .; v_gene: TRBV28; j_gene: TRBJ1-3; abundance: few; CDR3nt: TGTGCCAGCAGTTACCCCCCTGAGCCAGACTACTATGGAAACACCATATATTTT; CDR3aa: CASSYPPEPDYYGNTIYF
d_gene: TRBD2; v_gene: TRBV20-1; j_gene: TRBJ2-7; abundance: many; CDR3nt: TGCAGTGCGACGAGCAAAAGACTAGCGGGGGTCGAGCAGTACTTC; CDR3aa: CSATSKRLAGVEQYF
d_gene: TRBD2; v_gene: TRBV4-1; j_gene: TRBJ2-3; abundance: few; CDR3nt: TGCGCCAGCAGCCTTGTACTAGCGGGGGTCCCAGATACGCAGTATTTT; CDR3aa: CASSLVLAGVPDTQYF
d_gene: .; v_gene: TRBV20-1; j_gene: TRBJ1-3; abundance: few; CDR3nt: TGCAGTGCTAGGGGACGAAACACCATATATTTT; CDR3aa: CSARGRNTIYF
d_gene: .; v_gene: TRBV3-1; j_gene: TRBJ2-5; abundance: many; CDR3nt: TGTGCCAGCAGCCATGCAGCTGGGGGCCCGCAGGAGACCCAGTACTTC; CDR3aa: CASSHAAGGPQETQYF
d_gene: TRBD2; v_gene: TRBV6-1; j_gene: TRBJ2-1; abundance: .; CDR3nt: TGTGCCAGCAGTTATGGCGGGGGGGCGGTGAATGAGCAGTTCTTC; CDR3aa: CASSYGGGAVNEQFF
d_gene: .; v_gene: TRBV2; j_gene: TRBJ1-2; abundance: .; CDR3nt: TGTGCCAGCACTTATGGGGGTTCCCGCGGCTACACCTTC; CDR3aa: CASTYGGSRGYTF
d_gene: TRBD1; v_gene: TRBV27; j_gene: TRBJ2-7; abundance: many; CDR3nt: TGTGCCAGCAGTATCGGGACAGGGGGCTACGAGCAGTACTTC; CDR3aa: CASSIGTGGYEQYF
d_gene: .; v_gene: TRBV19; j_gene: TRBJ2-1; abundance: .; CDR3nt: TGTGCCAGTAGTATAGCCGGGGGCCTTGGGGAGCAGTTCTTC; CDR3aa: CASSIAGGLGEQFF
d_gene: TRBD1; v_gene: TRBV28; j_gene: TRBJ1-2; abundance: many; CDR3nt: TGTGCCAGCACCGATTCCTATTGGACAGGCTACTATGGCTACACCTTC; CDR3aa: CASTDSYWTGYYGYTF
d_gene: TRBD2; v_gene: TRBV12-3/TRBV12-4; j_gene: TRBJ2-5; abundance: many; CDR3nt: TGTGCCAGCAGTCTACCCCCTAGCGGCGACCCAGAGACCCAGTACTTC; CDR3aa: CASSLPPSGDPETQYF
d_gene: .; v_gene: TRBV3-1; j_gene: TRBJ2-3; abundance: many; CDR3nt: TGTGCCAGCAACACAGGGACAGATACGCAGTATTTT; CDR3aa: CASNTGTDTQYF
d_gene: TRBD1; v_gene: TRBV27; j_gene: TRBJ2-7; abundance: many; CDR3nt: TGTGCCAGCAGCCTGGGAAGGACAGGGGGCTTCTACGAGCAGTACTTC; CDR3aa: CASSLGRTGGFYEQYF
d_gene: TRBD2; v_gene: TRBV27; j_gene: TRBJ2-1; abundance: many; CDR3nt: TGTGCCAGCAGTTGGGGGGGAGGTTGGAATGAGCAGTTCTTC; CDR3aa: CASSWGGGWNEQFF
d_gene: .; v_gene: TRBV6-1; j_gene: TRBJ2-1; abundance: many; CDR3nt: TGTGCCAGCAGTGAGTACAGTAGGGCCAATGAGCAGTTCTTC; CDR3aa: CASSEYSRANEQFF